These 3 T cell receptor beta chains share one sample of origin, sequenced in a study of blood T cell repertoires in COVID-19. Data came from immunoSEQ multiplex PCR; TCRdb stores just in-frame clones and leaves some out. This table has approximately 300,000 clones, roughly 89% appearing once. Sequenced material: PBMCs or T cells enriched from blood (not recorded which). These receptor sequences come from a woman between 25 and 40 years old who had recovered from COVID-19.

CDR3: CAFRTGGKRTDTQYF. In DNA, the CDR3 is TGTGCCTTCCGCACGGGCGGGAAGAGAACAGATACGCAGTATTTT. The chain has TRBV5-4 and TRBJ2-3; possibly TRBD2 for D (6 bases). The V end lost 10 bases, the J end lost 3 bases, and 21 bases lay between the germline ends. This CDR3 has 15 amino acids. Per the germline V gene, CDR1 is SGHNT and CDR2 is YYREEE (reference sequence).

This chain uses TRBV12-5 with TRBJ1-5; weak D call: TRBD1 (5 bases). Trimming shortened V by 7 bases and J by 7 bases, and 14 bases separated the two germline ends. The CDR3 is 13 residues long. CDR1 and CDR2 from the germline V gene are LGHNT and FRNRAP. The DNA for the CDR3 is TGTGCTAGTGCCCGTGGGGGGGGACAGCCCCAGCATTTT. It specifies CASARGGGQPQHF.

The CDR3 here is CASSYASGTDLISGNTIYF. CDR3 DNA sequence: TGTGCCAGCAGTTACGCCTCCGGGACAGACCTAATCTCTGGAAACACCATATATTTT. The rearrangement links TRBV6-2 or TRBV6-3 to TRBJ1-3, with 7 bases matching TRBD1. CDR3 size: 19 residues. Germline V gene sequence: CDR1 MNHEY, CDR2 SVGEGT. With 2 bases clipped from V and 0 bases from J, the junction kept 13 bases outside the gene matches.